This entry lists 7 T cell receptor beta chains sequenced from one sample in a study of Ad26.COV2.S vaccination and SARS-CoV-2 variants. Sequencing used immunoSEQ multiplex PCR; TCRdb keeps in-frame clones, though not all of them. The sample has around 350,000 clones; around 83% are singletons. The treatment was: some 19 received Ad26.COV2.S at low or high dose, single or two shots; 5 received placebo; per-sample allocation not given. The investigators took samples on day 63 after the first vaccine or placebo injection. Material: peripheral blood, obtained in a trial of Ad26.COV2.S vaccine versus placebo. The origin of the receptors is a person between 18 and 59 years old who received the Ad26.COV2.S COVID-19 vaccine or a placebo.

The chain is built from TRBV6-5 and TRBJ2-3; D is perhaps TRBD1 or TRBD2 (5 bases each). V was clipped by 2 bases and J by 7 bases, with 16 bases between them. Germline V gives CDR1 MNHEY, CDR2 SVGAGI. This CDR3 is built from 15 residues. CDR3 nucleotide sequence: TGTGCCAGCAGTTACAACCCCCCGGGGCGGTATACGCAGTATTTT. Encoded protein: CASSYNPPGRYTQYF.

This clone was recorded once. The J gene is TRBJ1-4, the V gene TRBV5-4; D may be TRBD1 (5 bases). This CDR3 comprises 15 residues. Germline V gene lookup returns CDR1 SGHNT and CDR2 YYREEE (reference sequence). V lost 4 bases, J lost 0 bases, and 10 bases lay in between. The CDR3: CASSRDSATNEKLFF. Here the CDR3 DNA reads TGTGCCAGCAGCCGCGACAGTGCAACTAATGAAAAACTGTTTTTT.

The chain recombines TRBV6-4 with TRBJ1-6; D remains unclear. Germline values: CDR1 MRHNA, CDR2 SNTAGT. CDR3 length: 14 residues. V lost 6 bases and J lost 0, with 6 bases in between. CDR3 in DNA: TGTGCCAGCAGCTCGAGCTCCTATAATTCACCCCTCCACTTT. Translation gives CASSSSSYNSPLHF.

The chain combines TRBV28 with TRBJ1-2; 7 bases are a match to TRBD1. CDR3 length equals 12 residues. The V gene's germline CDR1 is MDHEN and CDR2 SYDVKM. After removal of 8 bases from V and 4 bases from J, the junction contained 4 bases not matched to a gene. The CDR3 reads CASLGQSYGYTF. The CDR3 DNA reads TGTGCCAGCCTGGGACAGAGCTATGGCTACACCTTC.

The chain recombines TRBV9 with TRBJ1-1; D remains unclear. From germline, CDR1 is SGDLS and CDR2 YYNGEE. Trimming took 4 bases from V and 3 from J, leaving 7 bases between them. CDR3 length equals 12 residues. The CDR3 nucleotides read TGTGCCAGCAGCATTTCTGACACTGAAGCTTTCTTT. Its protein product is CASSISDTEAFF.

CDR3 sequence: CASSYTGGMNTEAFF. DNA for the CDR3: TGTGCCAGCAGCTACACAGGCGGGATGAACACTGAAGCTTTCTTT. The rearrangement links TRBV11-2 to TRBJ1-1; TRBD1 might be the D (5 bases). Germline lookup yields CDR1 SGHAT and CDR2 FQNNGV. This CDR3 is built from 15 residues. V was pared by 4 bases and J by 0 bases, with 12 bases between. The full variable domain, completed using reference TRBV11-2 and TRBJ1-1, is EAGVAQSPRYKIIEKRQSVAFWCNPISGHATLYWYQQILGQGPKLLIQFQNNGVVDDSQLPKDRFSAERLKGVDSTLKIQPAKLEDSAVYLCASSYTGGMNTEAFFGQGTRLTVV.

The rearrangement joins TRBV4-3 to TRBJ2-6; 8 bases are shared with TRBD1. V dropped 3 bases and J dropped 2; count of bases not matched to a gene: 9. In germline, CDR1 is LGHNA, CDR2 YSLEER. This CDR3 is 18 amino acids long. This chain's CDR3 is CASSQTYRGDPGANVLTF. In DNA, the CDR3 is TGCGCCAGCAGCCAGACGTACAGGGGGGATCCTGGGGCCAACGTCCTGACTTTC.